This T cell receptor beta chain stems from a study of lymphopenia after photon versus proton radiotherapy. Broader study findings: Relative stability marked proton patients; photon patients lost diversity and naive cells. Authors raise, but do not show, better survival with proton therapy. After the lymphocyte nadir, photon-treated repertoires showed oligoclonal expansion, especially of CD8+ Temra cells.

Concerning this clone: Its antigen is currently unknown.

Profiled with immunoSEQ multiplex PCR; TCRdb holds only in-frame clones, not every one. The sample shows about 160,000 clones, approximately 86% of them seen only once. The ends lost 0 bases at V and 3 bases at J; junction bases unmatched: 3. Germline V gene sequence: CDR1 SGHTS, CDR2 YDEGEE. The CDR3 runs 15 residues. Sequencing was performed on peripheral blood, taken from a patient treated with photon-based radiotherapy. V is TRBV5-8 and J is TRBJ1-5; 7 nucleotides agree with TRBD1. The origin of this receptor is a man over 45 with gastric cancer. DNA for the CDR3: TGTGCCAGCAGCTTGGACGGACAGGTCAATCAGCCCCAGCATTTT. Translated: CASSLDGQVNQPQHF.